The clone carrying this T cell receptor beta chain was counted a few times. As yet, its antigen is unknown. This CDR3 is built from 17 residues. Per the germline V gene, CDR1 is MNHEY and CDR2 is SVGEGT. The V and J ends lost 5 bases and 0 bases, in that order; junction bases with no gene match: 9. Unique molecular identifiers were incorporated when the TCRbeta library was constructed. Each CDR3 protein gets one entry after TCRdb re-called the PCR reads with MiXCR. The sample contains 300,000 to 400,000 distinct CDR3 sequences, about 17% of which appear only once. This sample is part of a study of T-cell reconstitution after alpha-beta-depleted transplantation in children. Study results and limitations: It was surviving recipient T cells and thymic progenitors that gave some patients high TCRbeta diversity at day 60. T-cell counts and diversity at one year post-transplant came mainly from newly produced T cells. There were reportedly several hundred expanded graft clones from which alpha-beta T cells came about two months after transplant.

The receptor comes from a male patient aged 2-10 years who had a stem cell transplant for acute lymphoblastic leukemia, so the T cells may come from the graft donor. The chain joins TRBV6-2 or TRBV6-3 to TRBJ2-4; 8 positions agree with TRBD1. Sequenced here: PBMCs, mostly from graft donor cells, sampled 360 days after TCRalphabeta/CD19-depleted stem cell transplant. This CDR3 is CASSNLDRAGAKNIQYF. The CDR3, as DNA: TGTGCCAGCAGTAACCTGGACAGGGCAGGAGCCAAAAACATTCAGTACTTC.